This T cell receptor beta chain was profiled in a study of blood T cell repertoires in COVID-19. CDR1 is MNHEY, CDR2 SVGEGT, per germline. The CDR3 loop spans 16 amino acids. The junction had 6 bases not matched to a gene; V was cut back by 2 bases and J by 2 bases. Assay: immunoSEQ multiplex PCR; the TCRdb copy retains only in-frame clones and omits some. Of 200,000 to 250,000 clones detected, 65% to 90% appear once; the ten largest clones hold 6% to 9.5%. The sequencing input was peripheral blood. The rearrangement uses TRBV6-2 or TRBV6-3 and TRBJ1-5; 7 bases align to TRBD1. The TCR comes from a woman aged 45-59 years with acute or convalescent COVID-19. The CDR3 bases are TGTGCCAGCAGTTACCAGACAGGGTCAGGCAATCAGCCCCAGCATTTT. This codes for CASSYQTGSGNQPQHF.